This T cell receptor beta chain appears in the sequencing data of a study of shared clonotypes between healthy human individuals. Data came from immunoSEQ multiplex PCR; TCRdb stores just in-frame clones and leaves some out. The sample lists hundreds of thousands of clones; just over 90% were seen once. In this sample, this clone turned up once. The V gene's germline CDR1 is SQVTM and CDR2 ANQGSEA. J was trimmed by 7 bases and V by 4 bases; bases with no gene match: 13. This CDR3 region has 15 residues. CD45RO-negative CD8 cells positively selected for CCR7 made up the naive population, which excluded terminally differentiated effector memory CD45RA+ cells.

Material: naive CD8+ T cells sorted from blood. The chain is built from TRBV29-1 and TRBJ2-1; 7 positions match TRBD2. The source of this sequence is a man aged 25 to 45 in good health. The CDR3 sequence: CSVGTTSRISNEQFF. In DNA form, the CDR3 reads TGCAGCGTTGGAACGACTAGCAGAATTAGTAATGAGCAGTTCTTC.